Listed below are T cell receptor beta chains from one sample, sequenced in a study of radiation and T cells in renal cell carcinoma. Profiling relied on immunoSEQ multiplex PCR, and the TCRdb table lists in-frame clones only, not all of them. The table includes around 16,000 clones, about 56% detected once. The sample here was tumor tissue, taken from a patient whose treatment was nephrectomy without radiotherapy. These receptors all stem from a man over 45 with renal cell carcinoma. Each CDR3 is given with its conserved first and last residue. D genes are given only for firm matches. Expanded clones are given a class, and other clones once, few, many or no size at all.

j_call: TRBJ1-1; clone_size: -; v_call: TRBV5-1; d_call: -; cdr3_nt: TGCGCCAGCAGCTTGGACGGTGCCCCAAACACTGAAGCTTTCTTT; cdr3_aa: CASSLDGAPNTEAFF
j_call: TRBJ2-3; clone_size: -; v_call: TRBV7-9; d_call: TRBD2; cdr3_nt: TGTGCCAGCGAAACGGGGGGGCCCTATACGCAGTATTTT; cdr3_aa: CASETGGPYTQYF
j_call: TRBJ1-2; clone_size: -; v_call: TRBV6-5; d_call: -; cdr3_nt: TGTGCCAGCAGTTACTCAGGCTATGGCTACACCTTC; cdr3_aa: CASSYSGYGYTF
j_call: TRBJ1-1; clone_size: few; v_call: TRBV6-4; d_call: -; cdr3_nt: TGTGCCGGTACCGGGAGAGAGACTGAAGCTTTCTTT; cdr3_aa: CAGTGRETEAFF
j_call: TRBJ2-1; clone_size: -; v_call: TRBV4-2; d_call: TRBD2; cdr3_nt: TGTGCCAGCAGCCAAGATCTAGGACTAGCGGGGGAGCAGTTCTTC; cdr3_aa: CASSQDLGLAGEQFF
j_call: TRBJ2-7; clone_size: few; v_call: TRBV5-1; d_call: -; cdr3_nt: TGCGCCAGCAGGGTGACGTACAGTTCCTACGAGCAGTACTTC; cdr3_aa: CASRVTYSSYEQYF
j_call: TRBJ2-7; clone_size: -; v_call: TRBV19; d_call: TRBD1; cdr3_nt: TGTGCCAGTAGTGTCCGGGACAGGGCGGACGAGCAGTACTTC; cdr3_aa: CASSVRDRADEQYF
j_call: TRBJ2-7; clone_size: once; v_call: TRBV2; d_call: TRBD2; cdr3_nt: TGTGCCAGCAGTGAAGACTCCGGGGGGGGCCCCTACGAGCAGTACTTC; cdr3_aa: CASSEDSGGGPYEQYF
j_call: TRBJ2-7; clone_size: -; v_call: TRBV18; d_call: -; cdr3_nt: TGTGCCAGCTCACACCGGGACGGGACCTACGAGCAGTACTTC; cdr3_aa: CASSHRDGTYEQYF
j_call: TRBJ2-5; clone_size: -; v_call: TRBV9; d_call: -; cdr3_nt: TGTGCCAGCAGCGTTTCCCTGTCCGGGACGCCTGAAAGGGAGACCCAGTACTTC; cdr3_aa: CASSVSLSGTPERETQYF
j_call: TRBJ2-3; clone_size: -; v_call: TRBV9; d_call: -; cdr3_nt: TGTGCCAGCAGCGTCGGGACGGGTGGCACAGATACGCAGTATTTT; cdr3_aa: CASSVGTGGTDTQYF
j_call: TRBJ2-1; clone_size: -; v_call: TRBV29-1; d_call: -; cdr3_nt: TGCAGCGTTGACCAGACTAGCTACAATGAGCAGTTCTTC; cdr3_aa: CSVDQTSYNEQFF
j_call: TRBJ2-4; clone_size: -; v_call: TRBV15; d_call: TRBD2; cdr3_nt: TGTGCCACCAGCAGAGACGGGGGGACCAAAAACATTCAGTACTTC; cdr3_aa: CATSRDGGTKNIQYF
j_call: TRBJ2-1; clone_size: few; v_call: TRBV5-4; d_call: TRBD1; cdr3_nt: TGTGCCAGCAGCTACGGACAGGGATACTACAATGAGCAGTTCTTC; cdr3_aa: CASSYGQGYYNEQFF
j_call: TRBJ1-4; clone_size: few; v_call: TRBV6-5; d_call: -; cdr3_nt: TGTGCCAGCAGTGGGTTGAAGAATGAAAAACTGTTTTTT; cdr3_aa: CASSGLKNEKLFF
j_call: TRBJ1-4; clone_size: few; v_call: TRBV4-3; d_call: -; cdr3_nt: TGCGCCAGCAGCCAAAACGGGAGAGGGGATGAAAAACTGTTTTTT; cdr3_aa: CASSQNGRGDEKLFF
j_call: TRBJ1-1; clone_size: few; v_call: TRBV27; d_call: -; cdr3_nt: TGTGCCAGCAGTCAAACCTTGAACACTGAAGCTTTCTTT; cdr3_aa: CASSQTLNTEAFF
j_call: TRBJ2-3; clone_size: few; v_call: TRBV5-1; d_call: -; cdr3_nt: TGCGCCAGCAGCTCGACTAGTCCGACGGATACGCAGTATTTT; cdr3_aa: CASSSTSPTDTQYF
j_call: TRBJ1-2; clone_size: -; v_call: TRBV5-1; d_call: -; cdr3_nt: TGCGCCAGCAGCTTGGATCCGGCAGCTAACTATGGCTACACCTTC; cdr3_aa: CASSLDPAANYGYTF
j_call: TRBJ1-5; clone_size: few; v_call: TRBV30; d_call: -; cdr3_nt: TGTGCCTGGAGTGTACGGGGCCTCAATCAGCCCCAGCATTTT; cdr3_aa: CAWSVRGLNQPQHF
j_call: TRBJ1-1; clone_size: -; v_call: TRBV4-3; d_call: -; cdr3_nt: TGCGCCAGCAGCCACACTACGGACACTGAAGCTTTCTTT; cdr3_aa: CASSHTTDTEAFF
j_call: TRBJ1-1; clone_size: -; v_call: TRBV6-1; d_call: -; cdr3_nt: TGTGCCAGCAGTGAAGCGTTTGGGCGCACTGAAGCTTTCTTT; cdr3_aa: CASSEAFGRTEAFF
j_call: TRBJ2-7; clone_size: -; v_call: TRBV29-1; d_call: -; cdr3_nt: TGCAGCGTTGAGGGTCAGGGAACCTACGAGCAGTACTTC; cdr3_aa: CSVEGQGTYEQYF
j_call: TRBJ2-7; clone_size: few; v_call: TRBV7-2; d_call: -; cdr3_nt: TGTGCCAGCAGCCCACAACAGGGCACCTACGAGCAGTACTTC; cdr3_aa: CASSPQQGTYEQYF
j_call: TRBJ1-2; clone_size: -; v_call: TRBV29-1; d_call: TRBD1; cdr3_nt: TGCAGCGCGAAATCGGACAGGGGGCGTTACTATGGCTACACCTTC; cdr3_aa: CSAKSDRGRYYGYTF
j_call: TRBJ2-7; clone_size: few; v_call: TRBV27; d_call: -; cdr3_nt: TGTGCCAGCAGTTTGGGACTCTTAGGCTACGAGCAGTACTTC; cdr3_aa: CASSLGLLGYEQYF
j_call: TRBJ2-7; clone_size: -; v_call: TRBV6-5; d_call: TRBD2; cdr3_nt: TGTGCCAGCAGTTACGCTAGCGGGGCCGAGCAGTACTTC; cdr3_aa: CASSYASGAEQYF
j_call: TRBJ2-1; clone_size: -; v_call: TRBV27; d_call: TRBD1; cdr3_nt: TGTGCCAGCACCCGGGACAGGGGGCTTGCTGAGCAGTTCTTC; cdr3_aa: CASTRDRGLAEQFF